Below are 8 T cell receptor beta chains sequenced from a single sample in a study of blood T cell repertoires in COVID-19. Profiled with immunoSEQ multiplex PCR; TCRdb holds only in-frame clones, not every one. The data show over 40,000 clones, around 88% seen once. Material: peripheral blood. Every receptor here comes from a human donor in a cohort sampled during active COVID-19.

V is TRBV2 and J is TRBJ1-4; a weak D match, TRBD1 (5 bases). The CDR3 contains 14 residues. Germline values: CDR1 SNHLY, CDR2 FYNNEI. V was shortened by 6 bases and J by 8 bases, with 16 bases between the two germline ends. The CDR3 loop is CASRPTVRREKLFF. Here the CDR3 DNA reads TGTGCCAGCAGGCCGACAGTCCGGCGGGAAAAACTGTTTTTT.

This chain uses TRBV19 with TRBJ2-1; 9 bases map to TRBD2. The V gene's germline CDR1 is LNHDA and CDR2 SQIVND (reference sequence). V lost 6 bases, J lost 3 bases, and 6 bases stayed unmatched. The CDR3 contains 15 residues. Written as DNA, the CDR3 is TGTGCCAGTAGCTTACTAGCGGGCCTCTACAATGAGCAGTTCTTC. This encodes CASSLLAGLYNEQFF.

Written as DNA, the CDR3 is TGTGCCAGCAGTGAATGGTCTAGCGGGACTTACGAGCAGTACTTC. Amino acids: CASSEWSSGTYEQYF. This rearrangement joins TRBV2 to TRBJ2-7, with 9 bases identical to TRBD2. The germline V gene encodes CDR1 SNHLY and CDR2 FYNNEI. Trimming at V came to 2 bases and at J to 4 bases, leaving 6 bases not matched to a gene. The CDR3 consists of 15 residues.

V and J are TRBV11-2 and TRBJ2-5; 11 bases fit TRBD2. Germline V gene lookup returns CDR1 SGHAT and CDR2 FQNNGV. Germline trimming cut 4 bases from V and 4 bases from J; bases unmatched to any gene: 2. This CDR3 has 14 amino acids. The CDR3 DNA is TGTGCCAGCAGCTGGCTAGCGGGAGGAGAGACCCAGTACTTC. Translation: CASSWLAGGETQYF.

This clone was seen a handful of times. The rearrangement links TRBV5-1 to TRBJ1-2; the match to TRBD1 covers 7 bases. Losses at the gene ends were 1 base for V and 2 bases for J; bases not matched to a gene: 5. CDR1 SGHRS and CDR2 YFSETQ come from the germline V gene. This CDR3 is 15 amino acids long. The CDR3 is CASSLRTGLNYGYTF. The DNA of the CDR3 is TGCGCCAGCAGCTTGAGGACAGGCCTAAACTATGGCTACACCTTC.

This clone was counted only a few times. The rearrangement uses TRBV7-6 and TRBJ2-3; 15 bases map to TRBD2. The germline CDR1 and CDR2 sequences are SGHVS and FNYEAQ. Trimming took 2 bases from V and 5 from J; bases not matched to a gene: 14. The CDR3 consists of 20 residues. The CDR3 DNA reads TGTGCCAGCAGCTTAAGGTTGATCGGACTAGCGGGAGGGCCCGAAGATACGCAGTATTTT. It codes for CASSLRLIGLAGGPEDTQYF.

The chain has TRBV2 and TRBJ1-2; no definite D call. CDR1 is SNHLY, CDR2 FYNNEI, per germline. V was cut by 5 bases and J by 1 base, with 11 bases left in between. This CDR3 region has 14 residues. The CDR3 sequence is CASSTQPLNYGYTF. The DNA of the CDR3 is TGTGCCAGCAGTACACAGCCCCTTAACTATGGCTACACCTTC. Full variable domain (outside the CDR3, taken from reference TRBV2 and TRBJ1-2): EPEVTQTPSHQVTQMGQEVILRCVPISNHLYFYWYRQILGQKVEFLVSFYNNEISEKSEIFDDQFSVERPDGSNFTLKIRSTKLEDSAMYFCASSTQPLNYGYTFGSGTRLTVV.

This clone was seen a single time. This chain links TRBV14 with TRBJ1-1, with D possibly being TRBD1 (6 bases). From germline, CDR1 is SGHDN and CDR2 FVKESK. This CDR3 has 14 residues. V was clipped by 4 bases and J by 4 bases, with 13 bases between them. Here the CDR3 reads CASSLMTGSTEAFF. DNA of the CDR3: TGTGCCAGCAGCCTTATGACAGGTTCCACTGAAGCTTTCTTT.